Listed here are 24 T cell receptor beta chains from one sample, sequenced in a study of Ad26.COV2.S vaccination and SARS-CoV-2 variants. The treatment is: about 20 received Ad26.COV2.S at low or high dose, single or two shots; several received placebo; per-sample allocation not given. Day 63 after the first injection of vaccine or placebo was the sampling time. This table comes from immunoSEQ multiplex PCR, and its TCRdb copy is limited to in-frame clones, with some not included. Among about 390,000 clones listed, approximately 86% were seen once. The starting material was peripheral blood, obtained in a trial of Ad26.COV2.S vaccine versus placebo. The receptors stem from a person aged 18-65 years who received the Ad26.COV2.S COVID-19 vaccine or a placebo.

The CDR3 loop is CASSYYGNPRTEAFF. CDR3 DNA sequence: TGTGCCAGCAGTTATTACGGTAACCCAAGGACTGAAGCTTTCTTT. The chain combines TRBV6-5 with TRBJ1-1; D is ambiguous. Germline CDR1 MNHEY, CDR2 SVGAGI. Deletions cut 3 bases from V and 5 bases from J, with 16 bases between. The CDR3 spans 15 residues.

J is TRBJ2-7 and V is TRBV9; TRBD1 matches at 10 bases. Germline V gives CDR1 SGDLS, CDR2 YYNGEE. The ends lost 4 bases at V and 5 bases at J; junction bases unmatched: 6. The CDR3 has 14 residues. The CDR3, as DNA: TGTGCCAGCAGCCCCCGGGACAGGGGAAACGAGCAGTACTTC. Translation gives CASSPRDRGNEQYF.

The rearrangement uses TRBV11-1 and TRBJ2-5, with D perhaps assigned TRBD1 or TRBD2 (7 bases each). The CDR3 spans 14 residues. Trimming left V 5 bases short and J 7 bases short, with 17 bases between. CDR1 and CDR2 from the germline V gene are SGHAT and FQDESV (reference sequence). This chain's CDR3 is CASSQDREGSTQYF. CDR3 sequence (DNA): TGTGCCAGCAGCCAAGACAGGGAGGGGTCGACCCAGTACTTC.

V gene TRBV7-9 combines with J gene TRBJ2-1, with TRBD2 identical over 8 bases. This CDR3 is built from 15 residues. Germline V lookup: CDR1 SEHNR, CDR2 FQNEAQ (reference sequence). Trimming cost V 11 bases and J 5 bases; bases outside gene matches: 14. The CDR3 sequence: CASVGRGDAHNEQFF. The CDR3 region has the DNA TGTGCCTCAGTCGGGCGGGGGGATGCTCACAATGAGCAGTTCTTC.

The chain uses TRBV12-2 and TRBJ2-3; TRBD1, as called in the table, went unchecked against the DNA. TRBV12-2 counts as a pseudogene. This CDR3 has 18 amino acids. This CDR3 is CASRIVRGTGLRWDTQYF. DNA of the CDR3: TGTGCAAGTCGCATAGTTAGGGGGACAGGACTACGATGGGATACGCAGTATTTT.

The gene calls are TRBV5-6 and TRBJ1-4; tentatively, D is TRBD1 (5 bases). The germline V gene encodes CDR1 SGHDT and CDR2 YYEEEE. This CDR3 has 13 residues. The V and J ends lost 5 bases and 5 bases respectively, with 10 bases between them. CDR3 amino acids: CASRGRANEKLFF. The CDR3, as DNA: TGTGCCAGCAGGGGACGGGCCAATGAAAAACTGTTTTTT.

V and J are TRBV4-1 and TRBJ2-7, with TRBD1 identical over 8 bases. Germline CDR1 reads MGHRA; CDR2 reads YSYEKL. V lost 0 bases and J lost 2; bases outside the gene matches: 3. The CDR3 is 15 amino acids. CDR3 sequence (DNA): TGCGCCAGCAGCCAAGACCTGACAGGGGCCTACGAGCAGTACTTC. This translates into CASSQDLTGAYEQYF.

V is TRBV18 and J is TRBJ1-1; no firm D call. From germline, CDR1 is KGHSH and CDR2 LQKENI. V shed 3 bases and J shed 1 base, with 24 bases lying between them. The length of the CDR3 is 19 residues. Written as DNA, the CDR3 is TGTGCCAGCTCACCCCCTGTGGGGATGGAAATACTTTCGAACACTGAAGCTTTCTTT. Translation gives CASSPPVGMEILSNTEAFF.

The chain carries TRBV6-6 and TRBJ2-3; 7 bases line up with TRBD2. V trimming: 5 bases; J trimming: 1 base; junction bases outside the gene matches: 6. Germline CDR1 reads MNHNY; CDR2 reads SVGAGI (reference sequence). There are 15 residues in the CDR3. CDR3: CASSPLRGGTDTQYF. CDR3 sequence (DNA): TGTGCCAGCAGTCCGCTTCGGGGGGGCACAGATACGCAGTATTTT.

A single count supports this clone. The rearrangement joins TRBV10-3 to TRBJ1-5, with D perhaps TRBD1 (6 bases). CDR3 length equals 13 residues. Germline values: CDR1 ENHRY, CDR2 SYGVKD. Deletions cut 4 bases from V and 5 bases from J, with 9 bases between. The CDR3 loop is CAISGQEDQPQHF. DNA of the CDR3: TGTGCCATCAGTGGACAGGAGGATCAGCCCCAGCATTTT.

The sample holds many counts of this clone. The chain couples TRBV4-3 to TRBJ2-1, with 8 bases identical to TRBD2. Trimming removed 0 bases from V and 0 bases from J; junction bases left unmatched: 1. The CDR3 is made up of 16 amino acids. Germline V gene data show CDR1 as LGHNA and CDR2 as YSLEER. The CDR3 is CASSQDAGGSYNEQFF. The CDR3 DNA sequence: TGCGCCAGCAGCCAAGATGCGGGGGGCTCCTACAATGAGCAGTTCTTC.

The chain is built from TRBV10-3 and TRBJ1-1; 9 bases agree with TRBD1. The J segment lost 4 bases and the V segment lost 5 bases, leaving 5 bases of the junction unmatched. CDR1 is ENHRY and CDR2 is SYGVKD in the germline V gene. The CDR3 totals 14 residues. DNA for the CDR3: TGTGCCATCAGTCCGACAGGGGGGGCCACTGAAGCTTTCTTT. It specifies CAISPTGGATEAFF.

The rearrangement links TRBV2 to TRBJ2-2, with 9 bases that match TRBD2. V lost 7 bases and J lost 1; bases outside the gene matches: 7. The CDR3 has 16 amino acids. Per germline, CDR1 SNHLY and CDR2 FYNNEI. CDR3 sequence: CASTRRAGGNTGELFF. As DNA, the CDR3 is TGTGCCAGCACTAGACGAGCGGGGGGGAACACCGGGGAGCTGTTTTTT.

This chain joins TRBV5-1 and TRBJ1-5, with D uncertain. From germline, CDR1 is SGHRS and CDR2 YFSETQ. This CDR3 is 17 amino acids long. V was trimmed by 1 base and J by 4 bases, leaving 18 bases between them. This CDR3 is CASSLREYATKNQPQHF. For the CDR3, the DNA is TGCGCCAGCAGCTTGCGGGAATACGCGACAAAAAATCAGCCCCAGCATTTT.

This chain uses TRBV15 with TRBJ1-4, with D uncertain. CDR1 LNHNV and CDR2 YYDKDF come from the germline V gene (reference sequence). V was clipped by 1 base and J by 8 bases, with 14 bases between them. The CDR3 runs 15 residues. CDR3 DNA: TGTGCCACCAGCAGAGGATCAAGTGGGTGGGAAAAACTGTTTTTT. Its protein product is CATSRGSSGWEKLFF.

The DNA for the CDR3 is TGCGCCAGCAGCTTGACTGACAGGGGGCAGGGAGATACGCAGTATTTT. This sequence encodes CASSLTDRGQGDTQYF. V and J are TRBV5-1 and TRBJ2-3, with TRBD1 matching over 10 bases. CDR1 is SGHRS and CDR2 is YFSETQ in the germline V gene. The CDR3 is made up of 16 amino acids. Germline trimming cut 1 base from V and 5 bases from J; bases unmatched to any gene: 7.

On this clone itself: The same CDR3 can be traced to other DNA sequences in this sample. The chain has TRBV18 and TRBJ2-7; the D is unclear. CDR1 is KGHSH, CDR2 LQKENI, per germline. V lost 3 bases, J lost 2 bases, and 14 bases lay in between. The CDR3 length is 15 residues. CDR3: CASSPPSGSPYEQYF. CDR3 DNA sequence: TGTGCCAGCTCACCGCCTAGTGGATCCCCCTACGAGCAGTACTTC.

The chain recombines TRBV11-2 with TRBJ1-1; D remains unclear. This CDR3 contains 14 residues. Trimming pared 0 bases from V and 11 bases from J, leaving 16 bases between. Germline CDR1 is SGHAT and CDR2 is FQNNGV. CDR3 in DNA: TGTGCCAGCAGCTTAGAAACAATTAATAAACGGGCTTTCTTT. Encoded protein: CASSLETINKRAFF.

V usage is TRBV21-1 and J usage is TRBJ2-7. TRBV21-1 is classified as a pseudogene. This CDR3 is built from 15 residues. The CDR3 region has the DNA TGTGCCAGCAGCAAAGGGCTGCCGAGCTCCTACGAGCAGTACTTC. Translated, it gives CASSKGLPSSYEQYF.

The V and J genes are TRBV18 and TRBJ2-1; the match to TRBD2 covers 11 bases. V gave up 3 bases and J gave up 9 bases; unmatched junction bases: 4. The CDR3 loop spans 14 amino acids. From germline, CDR1 is KGHSH and CDR2 LQKENI. The CDR3, as DNA: TGTGCCAGCTCACCTAGCGGGGGGGCCGGTGAGCAGTTCTTC. Its translation is CASSPSGGAGEQFF.

The chain has TRBV3-1 (or the pseudogene TRBV3-2) and TRBJ1-2; D uncertain. The length of the CDR3 is 15 residues. Germline V lookup: CDR1 LGHDT, CDR2 YNNKEL (reference sequence). Trimming took 2 bases from V and 0 from J, leaving 10 bases between them. The CDR3 sequence: CASSQNGQTNYGYTF. DNA for the CDR3: TGTGCCAGCAGCCAAAACGGGCAGACTAACTATGGCTACACCTTC.

The chain employs TRBV7-2 and TRBJ1-3, with a weak D call TRBD1 (6 bases). Trimming stripped 10 bases from V and 4 bases from J, with 14 bases between. Per germline, CDR1 SGHTA and CDR2 FQGNSA. This CDR3 contains 13 residues. CDR3 sequence reads: CATVTGPGNTIYF. The CDR3 DNA reads TGTGCCACCGTCACAGGGCCCGGAAACACCATATATTTT.

The chain combines TRBV7-9 with TRBJ1-2; 10 bases are shared with TRBD1. This CDR3 region has 18 residues. V dropped 7 bases and J dropped 4; count of bases not matched to a gene: 18. Germline CDR1 reads SEHNR; CDR2 reads FQNEAQ (reference sequence). The CDR3 coding sequence is TGTGCCAGCACACCAAGGGGGACAGGGGAGAGGAATGGCTATGGCTACACCTTC. This codes for CASTPRGTGERNGYGYTF.

This rearrangement joins TRBV6-2 or TRBV6-3 to TRBJ1-2, with 12 positions matching TRBD1. V was pared by 6 bases and J by 2 bases, with 10 bases of the junction left unmatched. This CDR3 is built from 17 residues. The germline CDR1 and CDR2 sequences are MNHEY and SVGEGT. DNA of the CDR3: TGTGCCAGCAGCCCCCGGGACAGGGGGCGTTCAAACTATGGCTACACCTTC. Translated: CASSPRDRGRSNYGYTF.